This entry features one T cell receptor beta chain sequence. Antigen: not known. These data originate in a study of shared clonotypes between healthy human individuals. Study results and limitations: The low donor count limited represented genetic and exposure-history diversity. Inspection by rarefaction showed sorted-subset sequencing to be incomplete despite large depth. Clonotypes shared by all four sorted-subset donors had higher generation probabilities than non-shared clonotypes.

The germline V gene encodes CDR1 SGHDT and CDR2 YYEEEE. V dropped 4 bases and J dropped 1 base, with 18 bases sitting between them. This CDR3 comprises 16 residues. Terminally differentiated effector memory CD45RA+ cells were excluded by CCR7 positive selection of CD45RO-negative cells. The method was immunoSEQ multiplex PCR; TCRdb's version includes in-frame clones alone and lacks a portion of them. The table lists just over 2,000,000 clones, roughly 95% of them singletons. This receptor was taken from a man between 18 and 35 years old in good health. Specimen: naive CD8+ T cells sorted from blood. The chain employs TRBV5-6 and TRBJ2-7; maybe TRBD1 (6 bases). The chain's CDR3 is CASSPDGRGVSYEQYF. CDR3 bases: TGTGCCAGCAGCCCGGACGGCAGGGGCGTTTCCTACGAGCAGTACTTC.